The 9 T cell receptor beta chains reported below all come from one sample, sequenced in a study of shared T cell receptors in the human thymus. Assay: immunoSEQ multiplex PCR; the TCRdb copy retains only in-frame clones and omits some. The repertoire holds around 68,000 clones, about 95% seen once, with around 0.03% in the top ten. Sequenced input: thymocytes. The receptors derive from a human donor.

The rearrangement uses TRBV1 and TRBJ1-4. TRBV1 is deemed a pseudogene. The CDR3 has 18 residues. CDR3 residues: CTSSQDESSPATNEKLFF. In DNA, the CDR3 is TGCACCAGCAGCCAAGACGAATCATCCCCCGCAACTAATGAAAAACTGTTTTTT.

This chain links TRBV4-3 with TRBJ1-3; 8 bases fit TRBD1. Trimming removed 3 bases from V and 1 base from J; junction bases left unmatched: 5. There are 16 residues in the CDR3. CDR1 is LGHNA, CDR2 YSLEER, per germline. In nucleotides, the CDR3 is TGCGCCAGCAGCCAGGCCGGGACAGGATCTGGAAACACCATATATTTT. It encodes CASSQAGTGSGNTIYF.

This chain connects TRBV11-3 to TRBJ2-7, with D tentatively TRBD1 (5 bases). V lost 5 bases and J lost 7, with 9 bases in between. The CDR3 has 11 amino acids. Germline lookup yields CDR1 SGHNT and CDR2 YENEEA. The CDR3 DNA reads as TGTGCCAGCAGCAGGGGTGGAGAGCAGTACTTC. Translating it yields CASSRGGEQYF.

CDR3: CASSQEIQWGEKGQETQYF. CDR3 DNA: TGTGCCAGCAGCCAAGAAATTCAGTGGGGGGAGAAGGGGCAAGAGACCCAGTACTTC. The rearrangement links TRBV14 to TRBJ2-5, with D tentatively TRBD2 (6 bases). Germline CDR1 reads SGHDN; CDR2 reads FVKESK. Trimming removed 0 bases from V and 2 bases from J, with 22 bases in between. CDR3 length: 19 residues.

The chain has TRBV28 and TRBJ1-1, with D unclear. The CDR3 is 16 residues long. CDR1 MDHEN and CDR2 SYDVKM come from the germline V gene. V was cut by 3 bases and J by 1 base, with 15 bases left in between. This chain's CDR3 is CASSLERGYSNTEAFF. The CDR3 coding sequence is TGTGCCAGCAGTTTGGAACGTGGATACTCGAACACTGAAGCTTTCTTT.

The chain is built from TRBV10-3 and TRBJ1-2, with D uncertain. Germline lookup yields CDR1 ENHRY and CDR2 SYGVKD. V dropped 3 bases and J dropped 5 bases, with 25 bases sitting between them. CDR3 length equals 18 residues. The CDR3 protein is CAISEHGRVSSLLYGYTF. The CDR3, as DNA: TGTGCCATCAGTGAACACGGCCGTGTAAGCTCTCTCCTTTATGGCTACACCTTC.

V and J are TRBV10-3 and TRBJ1-5; TRBD1 matches 9 bases. This CDR3 contains 15 residues. Germline CDR1 is ENHRY and CDR2 is SYGVKD. The V segment lost 10 bases and the J segment 0 bases; nucleotides outside the gene matches: 7. This CDR3 reads CATWDRAASNQPQHF. CDR3 DNA sequence: TGTGCCACCTGGGACAGGGCCGCTAGCAATCAGCCCCAGCATTTT.

This chain links TRBV7-6 with TRBJ2-1; 13 nucleotides agree with TRBD2. The CDR3 has 17 residues. V dropped 4 bases and J dropped 7; count of bases not matched to a gene: 10. Looked up from germline, CDR1 is SGHVS and CDR2 is FNYEAQ. As DNA, the CDR3 is TGTGCCAGCAGCTACACCGGGACTAGCGGGGCGACGAATGAGCAGTTCTTC. This codes for CASSYTGTSGATNEQFF.

Only one count was recorded for this clone. V usage is TRBV9 and J usage is TRBJ2-3; 8 nucleotides match TRBD1. Germline V CDR1 and CDR2: SGDLS, YYNGEE. The V segment lost 3 bases and the J segment 3 bases; nucleotides outside the gene matches: 6. The CDR3 covers 15 residues. CDR3 region: CASSETGGSTDTQYF. The CDR3 region has the DNA TGTGCCAGCAGCGAAACAGGGGGAAGTACAGATACGCAGTATTTT. Filled out from reference TRBV9 and TRBJ2-3, the complete variable domain reads DSGVTQTPKHLITATGQRVTLRCSPRSGDLSVYWYQQSLDQGLQFLIQYYNGEERAKGNILERFSAQQFPDLHSELNLSSLELGDSALYFCASSETGGSTDTQYFGPGTRLTVL.